The 30 T cell receptor beta chains in this list originate from one sample, sequenced in a study of T cell clones after liver transplantation (dated by TCRdb to the late 2010s). The time point label on this specimen signifies: pre-transplant. Libraries came from the immunoSEQ multiplex PCR assay. TCRdb took this table from immuneACCESS and kept in-frame rearrangements with V and J called. Such tables lack part of the clones; where checked against another copy, unresolved V genes explain under half of the gap, and the rest is unexplained. The sample table shows more than 95,000 clones, and roughly 80% are seen once. The biggest ten clones account for about 0.89% of the sample. This sample comprised CD4+ T cells from blood, obtained before liver transplant. Receptors were obtained from a human donor who received a liver transplant.

V is TRBV6-5 and J is TRBJ2-1; D may correspond to TRBD1 or TRBD2 (5 bases each). CDR1 is MNHEY, CDR2 SVGAGI, per germline. This CDR3 contains 16 residues. Trimming cost V 0 bases and J 4 bases, with 13 bases left between them. In DNA, the CDR3 is TGTGCCAGCAGTTACTCGAACCAGGGACCTTACAATGAGCAGTTCTTC. This gives the protein CASSYSNQGPYNEQFF.

This rearrangement joins TRBV2 to TRBJ2-1; TRBD1 agrees at 10 bases. The CDR3 sequence is 13 residues long. CDR1 SNHLY and CDR2 FYNNEI come from the germline V gene. The V and J ends lost 6 bases and 6 bases, in that order; junction bases with no gene match: 2. CDR3 bases: TGTGCCAGCAGGCGGGACAGGGGCAATGAGCAGTTCTTC. Translating gives CASRRDRGNEQFF.

The rearrangement links TRBV5-4 to TRBJ2-3, with TRBD1 as a possible D gene (5 bases). The CDR3 totals 14 residues. V lost 0 bases and J 1 base, leaving 6 bases between the germline ends. The germline V gene encodes CDR1 SGHNT and CDR2 YYREEE (reference sequence). The DNA for the CDR3 is TGTGCCAGCAGCTTGGTACAGGGCACAGATACGCAGTATTTT. Amino acid sequence: CASSLVQGTDTQYF. Looking up the rest from reference TRBV5-4 and TRBJ2-3 gives the full variable domain: ETGVTQSPTHLIKTRGQQVTLRCSSQSGHNTVSWYQQALGQGPQFIFQYYREEENGRGNFPPRFSGLQFPNYSSELNVNALELDDSALYLCASSLVQGTDTQYFGPGTRLTVL.

The rearrangement links TRBV28 to TRBJ1-2, with a tentative D call TRBD1 (6 bases). This CDR3 spans 14 amino acids. Trimming stripped 8 bases from V and 2 bases from J, with 15 bases between. Germline values: CDR1 MDHEN, CDR2 SYDVKM. The CDR3 region is CASVFGTLNYGYTF. DNA for the CDR3: TGTGCCAGCGTATTCGGGACACTGAACTATGGCTACACCTTC.

The chain combines TRBV7-9 with TRBJ2-2; 9 nucleotides agree with TRBD1. Germline CDR1 reads SEHNR; CDR2 reads FQNEAQ (reference sequence). The V segment lost 3 bases and the J segment 1 base; nucleotides outside the gene matches: 0. The CDR3 spans 15 residues. CDR3 in amino acids: CASSLTGGNTGELFF. The CDR3 nucleotides are TGTGCCAGCAGCTTGACAGGGGGGAACACCGGGGAGCTGTTTTTT.

The rearrangement uses TRBV7-2 and TRBJ1-2; 7 bases are a match to TRBD1. This CDR3 has 13 amino acids. Trimming at V came to 6 bases and at J to 3 bases, leaving 4 bases not matched to a gene. Germline loops: CDR1 SGHTA, CDR2 FQGNSA. CDR3: CASRWDSYYGYTF. DNA for the CDR3: TGTGCCAGCAGGTGGGACAGCTACTATGGCTACACCTTC.

The chain carries TRBV5-1 and TRBJ2-5; D is uncertain. This CDR3 has 12 amino acids. V was clipped by 2 bases and J by 7 bases, with 9 bases between them. Per the germline V gene, CDR1 is SGHRS and CDR2 is YFSETQ. CDR3 sequence (DNA): TGCGCCAGCAGCTTAACTGCGGCGACCCAGTACTTC. Translated, it gives CASSLTAATQYF.

The chain employs TRBV5-3 and TRBJ1-1; D unclear. TRBV5-3 is an open reading frame, and its role is uncertain. V was pared by 8 bases and J by 6 bases, with 8 bases between. This CDR3 spans 10 amino acids. The CDR3 protein is CARGMSEAFF. The DNA of the CDR3 is TGTGCCAGGGGTATGTCTGAAGCTTTCTTT.

The chain is built from TRBV6-6 and TRBJ2-5, with TRBD1 as a possible D gene (6 bases). Germline loops: CDR1 MNHNY, CDR2 SVGAGI (reference sequence). CDR3 length: 13 residues. Trimming took off 3 bases at V and 2 bases at J, with 7 bases between the two ends. The CDR3 protein is CASSYRGQETQYF. In DNA form, the CDR3 reads TGTGCCAGCAGTTATAGGGGGCAAGAGACCCAGTACTTC.

This rearrangement joins TRBV5-1 to TRBJ1-2; D is ambiguous. The V end was cut by 0 bases, the J end by 5 bases, with 14 bases between. The germline CDR1 and CDR2 sequences are SGHRS and YFSETQ. This CDR3 spans 15 amino acids. As DNA, the CDR3 is TGCGCCAGCAGCTTGGGGAGGGCAAGTTATTATGGCTACACCTTC. It translates to CASSLGRASYYGYTF.

In this sample, this clone turned up once. The rearrangement joins TRBV19 to TRBJ1-1; D is uncertain. In germline, CDR1 is LNHDA, CDR2 SQIVND (reference sequence). The CDR3 runs to 15 residues. V was cut by 6 bases and J by 1 base, with 15 bases left in between. The CDR3 loop is CASRDLRQSNTEAFF. In nucleotides, the CDR3 is TGTGCCAGTAGAGACTTGAGACAATCGAACACTGAAGCTTTCTTT.

The chain recombines TRBV6-5 with TRBJ2-7; D unclear. V gave up 5 bases and J gave up 0 bases, with 14 bases separating them. The CDR3 runs to 15 residues. Germline CDR1 reads MNHEY; CDR2 reads SVGAGI. The CDR3 here is CASSRDTADSYEQYF. CDR3 DNA sequence: TGTGCCAGCAGTCGAGACACAGCTGACTCCTACGAGCAGTACTTC.

The gene calls are TRBV18 and TRBJ1-2; 7 bases are shared with TRBD1. From germline, CDR1 is KGHSH and CDR2 LQKENI. The CDR3 extends over 18 amino acids. The trim removed 0 bases at V and 0 bases at J, leaving 10 bases unmatched. Here the CDR3 reads CASSPPEGQPTANYGYTF. CDR3 sequence (DNA): TGTGCCAGCTCACCACCGGAGGGACAGCCGACAGCTAACTATGGCTACACCTTC.

As to this clone: The sample carries other DNA sequences with the same CDR3. The chain uses TRBV25-1 and TRBJ1-6; tentatively, D is TRBD1 (5 bases). The CDR3 has 13 amino acids. Trimming stripped 0 bases from V and 9 bases from J, with 6 bases between. Germline CDR1 MGHDK, CDR2 SYGVNS. This CDR3 is CASSEYRGSPLHF. The CDR3 DNA reads as TGTGCCAGCAGTGAATATAGGGGTTCACCCCTCCACTTT.

Only one count was recorded for this clone. The chain has TRBV27 and TRBJ2-5; 10 nucleotides match TRBD1. Germline-derived CDR1 and CDR2 are MNHEY and SMNVEV (reference sequence). V shed 6 bases, J shed 1 base, and the junction held 8 bases outside the gene matches. The CDR3 runs 16 residues. The CDR3 nucleotides are TGTGCCAGCAGCCTTGGGACAGGGGCTTCCCAAGAGACCCAGTACTTC. It codes for CASSLGTGASQETQYF.

The V and J genes are TRBV27 and TRBJ2-3; D is unresolved. This CDR3 is built from 15 residues. CDR1 MNHEY and CDR2 SMNVEV come from the germline V gene (reference sequence). The V end lost 5 bases, the J end lost 2 bases, and 14 bases lay between the germline ends. The CDR3 loop reads CASSPSKPLTDTQYF. The DNA for the CDR3 is TGTGCCAGCAGTCCGTCTAAGCCCCTCACAGATACGCAGTATTTT.

This clone was seen once. The chain is built from TRBV7-8 and TRBJ1-1; the match to TRBD1 covers 8 bases. The germline V gene has CDR1 SGHVS and CDR2 FQNEAQ. V trimming: 5 bases; J trimming: 1 base; junction bases outside the gene matches: 9. The CDR3 consists of 16 residues. DNA for the CDR3: TGTGCCAGCAGCCCGCGTACCGACAGGGGGAACACTGAAGCTTTCTTT. This encodes CASSPRTDRGNTEAFF.

This sequence joins TRBV20-1 and TRBJ2-3; D gene uncertain. This CDR3 region has 11 residues. From germline, CDR1 is DFQATT and CDR2 SNEGSKA (reference sequence). V lost 6 bases, J lost 2 bases, and 6 bases lay in between. CDR3: CSAENTDTQYF. The CDR3 nucleotides read TGCAGTGCGGAAAACACAGATACGCAGTATTTT.

CDR3 DNA sequence: TGTGCCAGCAGGGTTTATGGCGCCAACGTCCTGACTTTC. It codes for CASRVYGANVLTF. This chain connects TRBV2 to TRBJ2-6; no clear D. The germline CDR1 and CDR2 sequences are SNHLY and FYNNEI. V was trimmed by 6 bases and J by 7 bases, leaving 10 bases between them. This CDR3 comprises 13 residues. The whole variable domain, filled in from reference TRBV2 and TRBJ2-6, reads EPEVTQTPSHQVTQMGQEVILRCVPISNHLYFYWYRQILGQKVEFLVSFYNNEISEKSEIFDDQFSVERPDGSNFTLKIRSTKLEDSAMYFCASRVYGANVLTFGAGSRLTVL.

The chain uses TRBV10-3 and TRBJ2-7, with 8 bases that match TRBD1. This CDR3 has 15 amino acids. The junction had 7 bases not matched to a gene; V was cut back by 6 bases and J by 0 bases. CDR1 ENHRY and CDR2 SYGVKD come from the germline V gene. CDR3: CAISRTGSFSYEQYF. CDR3 DNA sequence: TGTGCCATCAGCCGGACAGGGAGTTTCTCCTACGAGCAGTACTTC.

The sample holds a few counts of this clone. The chain joins TRBV2 to TRBJ2-7, with TRBD1 matching 7 bases. CDR1 is SNHLY, CDR2 FYNNEI, per germline. After removal of 10 bases from V and 2 bases from J, the junction contained 5 bases not matched to a gene. CDR3 length equals 12 residues. The CDR3 DNA is TGTGCCACCCGGGACAGAACCTACGAGCAGTACTTC. This gives the protein CATRDRTYEQYF.

This clone has a single count. The chain is built from TRBV5-1 and TRBJ2-7; tentatively, D is TRBD2 (6 bases). Trimming pared 4 bases from V and 7 bases from J, leaving 12 bases between. CDR3 length: 12 residues. CDR1 is SGHRS, CDR2 YFSETQ, per germline. DNA of the CDR3: TGCGCCAGCAGCACGGAGGGCGGGGAGCAGTACTTC. Its translation: CASSTEGGEQYF.

The CDR3 DNA sequence: TGTGCCAGCAGCGTCGGAAACATGAACACTGAAGCTTTCTTT. Encoded protein: CASSVGNMNTEAFF. The V gene is TRBV9, the J gene TRBJ1-1; the D is unclear. V lost 2 bases, J lost 0 bases, and 8 bases lay in between. CDR1 is SGDLS and CDR2 is YYNGEE in the germline V gene. The CDR3 length is 14 residues. The complete variable domain, with remaining parts taken from reference TRBV9 and TRBJ1-1, reads DSGVTQTPKHLITATGQRVTLRCSPRSGDLSVYWYQQSLDQGLQFLIQYYNGEERAKGNILERFSAQQFPDLHSELNLSSLELGDSALYFCASSVGNMNTEAFFGQGTRLTVV.

The chain carries TRBV6-5 and TRBJ2-2, with D unresolved. CDR3 size: 15 residues. V was pared by 4 bases and J by 4 bases, with 13 bases between. Germline V gene data show CDR1 as MNHEY and CDR2 as SVGAGI. In nucleotides, the CDR3 is TGTGCCAGCAGTTCCGAACGCGTATCCACCGGGGAGCTGTTTTTT. It yields the protein CASSSERVSTGELFF.

This clone was counted many times. The chain joins TRBV7-3 to TRBJ2-3, with a weak D call TRBD1 (5 bases). Germline values: CDR1 SGHTA, CDR2 FQGTGA. Trimming removed 8 bases from V and 2 bases from J, with 23 bases in between. CDR3 length: 17 residues. The CDR3 loop reads CASSSSPRRAYTDTQYF. DNA of the CDR3: TGTGCCAGCTCCTCCAGCCCGCGCAGGGCCTACACAGATACGCAGTATTTT.

This chain links TRBV11-1 with TRBJ2-1; no clear D. This CDR3 spans 15 amino acids. Trimming removed 5 bases from V and 0 bases from J, with 11 bases in between. From germline, CDR1 is SGHAT and CDR2 FQDESV (reference sequence). CDR3 coding DNA: TGTGCCAGCAGCCGCTCCGGCAGCTCCTACAATGAGCAGTTCTTC. Its translation is CASSRSGSSYNEQFF.

The chain uses TRBV6-5 and TRBJ1-3, with D perhaps TRBD1 (6 bases). The V end lost 0 bases, the J end lost 7 bases, and 7 bases lay between the germline ends. The CDR3 runs to 13 residues. Germline values: CDR1 MNHEY, CDR2 SVGAGI. CDR3 nucleotide sequence: TGTGCCAGCAGTTACTCCCAGGGGAACACCATATATTTT. Residues: CASSYSQGNTIYF.

The CDR3: CASRQGRGQPQHF. In nucleotides, the CDR3 is TGTGCCAGCAGGCAGGGTAGGGGTCAGCCCCAGCATTTT. V is TRBV6-5 and J is TRBJ1-5; D possibly corresponds to TRBD1 (5 bases). Trimming took off 6 bases at V and 6 bases at J, with 12 bases between the two ends. The CDR3 consists of 13 residues. CDR1 is MNHEY and CDR2 is SVGAGI in the germline V gene.

The V call is TRBV28, the J call TRBJ2-1; either TRBD1 or TRBD2 may fit D (6 bases each). Per the germline V gene, CDR1 is MDHEN and CDR2 is SYDVKM. Trimming pared 2 bases from V and 3 bases from J, leaving 8 bases between. The CDR3 spans 14 residues. The CDR3 spells CASSLGGLYNEQFF. CDR3 sequence (DNA): TGTGCCAGCAGTTTAGGGGGGCTCTACAATGAGCAGTTCTTC.

DNA of the CDR3: TGTGCCAGCAGCCCGGACAGGGGCTACGAGCAGTACTTC. Translating it yields CASSPDRGYEQYF. The chain is built from TRBV7-7 and TRBJ2-7; 9 nucleotides agree with TRBD1. Germline V gene lookup returns CDR1 SSHAT and CDR2 FNYEAQ (reference sequence). After removal of 5 bases from V and 3 bases from J, the junction contained 2 bases not matched to a gene. The CDR3 loop spans 13 amino acids.